This T cell receptor (beta chain) was found in a study of sequential checkpoint blockade in melanoma. Study as a whole: Both treatment sequences were followed by maintenance nivolumab.

Generated by immunoSEQ multiplex PCR, the TCRdb table keeps only in-frame clones and is missing some. The sample has about 9,200 clones, around three quarters seen once; the top ten hold more than 30%. Treatment: randomized to nivolumab then ipilimumab (arm A) or the reverse (arm B). PBMC sorting kept live CD3+CD8+ cells without CD19 or CD56. The input for sequencing was CD8+ T cells sorted from blood (inferred from file names), taken from a patient given nivolumab and ipilimumab in sequence. The TCR was taken from a human donor with melanoma.

CDR3 coding DNA: TGTGCCAGCACAAGCACTAGCGGGAGTACGATCTACAATGAGCAGTTCTTC. It specifies CASTSTSGSTIYNEQFF. The V gene is TRBV2, the J gene TRBJ2-1; 11 bases fit TRBD2. CDR3 length: 17 residues. V was pared by 7 bases and J by 3 bases, with 11 bases of the junction left unmatched. Germline V gene data show CDR1 as SNHLY and CDR2 as FYNNEI.